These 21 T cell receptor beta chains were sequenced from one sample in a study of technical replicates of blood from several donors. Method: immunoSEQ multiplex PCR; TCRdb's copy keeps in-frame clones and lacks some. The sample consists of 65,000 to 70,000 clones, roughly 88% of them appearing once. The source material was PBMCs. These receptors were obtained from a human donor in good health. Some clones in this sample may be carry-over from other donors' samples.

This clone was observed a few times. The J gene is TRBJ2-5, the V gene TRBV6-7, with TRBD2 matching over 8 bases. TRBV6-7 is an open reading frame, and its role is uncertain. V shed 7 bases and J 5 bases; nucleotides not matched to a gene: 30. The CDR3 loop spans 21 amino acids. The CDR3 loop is CASNSLGQSALAVLWWETQYF. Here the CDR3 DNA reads TGTGCCAGCAACTCTTTGGGACAATCGGCACTAGCGGTTCTCTGGTGGGAGACCCAGTACTTC.

The CDR3: CASRPKGDDSRYSNQPQHF. In DNA, the CDR3 is TGTGCAAGTCGCCCCAAGGGGGATGACAGTAGGTATAGCAATCAGCCCCAGCATTTT. This chain connects TRBV12-2 to TRBJ1-5; TRBD1, as called in the table, went unchecked against the DNA. TRBV12-2 is tagged as a pseudogene. The CDR3 is made up of 19 amino acids.

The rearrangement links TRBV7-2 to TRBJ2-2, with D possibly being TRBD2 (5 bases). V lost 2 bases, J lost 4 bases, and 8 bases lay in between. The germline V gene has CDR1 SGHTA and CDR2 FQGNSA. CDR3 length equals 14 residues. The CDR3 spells CASSLRLPTGELFF. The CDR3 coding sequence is TGTGCCAGCAGCTTAAGACTACCCACCGGGGAGCTGTTTTTT.

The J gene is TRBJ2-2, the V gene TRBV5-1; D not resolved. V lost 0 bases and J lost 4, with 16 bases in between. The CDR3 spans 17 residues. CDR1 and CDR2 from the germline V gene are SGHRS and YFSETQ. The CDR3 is CASSLEPLTHSTGELFF. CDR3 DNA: TGCGCCAGCAGCTTGGAGCCGCTGACTCACTCCACCGGGGAGCTGTTTTTT. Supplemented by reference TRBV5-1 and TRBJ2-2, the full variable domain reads KAGVTQTPRYLIKTRGQQVTLSCSPISGHRSVSWYQQTPGQGLQFLFEYFSETQRNKGNFPGRFSGRQFSNSRSEMNVSTLELGDSALYLCASSLEPLTHSTGELFFGEGSRLTVL.

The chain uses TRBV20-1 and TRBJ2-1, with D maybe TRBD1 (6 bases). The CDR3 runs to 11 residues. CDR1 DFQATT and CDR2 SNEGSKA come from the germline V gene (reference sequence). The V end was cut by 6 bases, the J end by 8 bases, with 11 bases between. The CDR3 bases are TGCAGTGCCAATCCAGGGGATGAGCAGTTCTTC. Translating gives CSANPGDEQFF.

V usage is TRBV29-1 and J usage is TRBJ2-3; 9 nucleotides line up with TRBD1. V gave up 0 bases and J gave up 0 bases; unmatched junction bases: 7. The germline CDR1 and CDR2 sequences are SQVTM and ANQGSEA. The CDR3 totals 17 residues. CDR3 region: CSVEDLGGQGSTDTQYF. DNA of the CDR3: TGCAGCGTTGAAGATCTGGGAGGACAGGGGAGCACAGATACGCAGTATTTT.

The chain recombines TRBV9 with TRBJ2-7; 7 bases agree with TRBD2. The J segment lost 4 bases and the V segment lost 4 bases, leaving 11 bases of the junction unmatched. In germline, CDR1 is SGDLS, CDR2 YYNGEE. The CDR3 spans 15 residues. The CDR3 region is CASSQGLTESYEQYF. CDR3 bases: TGTGCCAGCAGCCAGGGACTAACGGAGAGTTACGAGCAGTACTTC.

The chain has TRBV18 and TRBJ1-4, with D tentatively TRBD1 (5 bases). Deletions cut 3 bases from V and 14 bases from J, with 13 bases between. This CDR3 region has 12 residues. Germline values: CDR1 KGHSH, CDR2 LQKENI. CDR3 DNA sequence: TGTGCCAGCTCACCCCCCATGGGGGGTCTGTTTTTT. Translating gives CASSPPMGGLFF.

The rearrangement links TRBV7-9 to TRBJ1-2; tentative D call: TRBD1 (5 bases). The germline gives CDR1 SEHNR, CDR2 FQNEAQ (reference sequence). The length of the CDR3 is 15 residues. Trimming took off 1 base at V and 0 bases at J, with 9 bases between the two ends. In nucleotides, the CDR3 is TGTGCCAGCAGCTTAGTGGACACAGCTAACTATGGCTACACCTTC. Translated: CASSLVDTANYGYTF.

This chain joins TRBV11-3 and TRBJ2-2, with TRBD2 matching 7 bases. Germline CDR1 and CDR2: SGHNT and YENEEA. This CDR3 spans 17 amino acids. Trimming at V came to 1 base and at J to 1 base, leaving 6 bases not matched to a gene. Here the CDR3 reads CASSLGKGTKNTGELFF. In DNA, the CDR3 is TGTGCCAGCAGCTTAGGGAAAGGGACTAAGAACACCGGGGAGCTGTTTTTT.

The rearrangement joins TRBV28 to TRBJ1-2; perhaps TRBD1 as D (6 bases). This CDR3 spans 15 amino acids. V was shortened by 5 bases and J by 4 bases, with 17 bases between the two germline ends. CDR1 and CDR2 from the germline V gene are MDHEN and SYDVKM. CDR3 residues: CASSLPDRLGYGYTF. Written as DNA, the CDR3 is TGTGCCAGCAGTCTACCAGACAGGCTGGGCTATGGCTACACCTTC.

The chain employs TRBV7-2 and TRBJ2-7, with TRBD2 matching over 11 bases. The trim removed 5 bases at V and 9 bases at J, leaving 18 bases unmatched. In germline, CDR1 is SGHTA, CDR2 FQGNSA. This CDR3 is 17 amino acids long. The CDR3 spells CASSIRTSGGVGGRQYF. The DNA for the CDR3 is TGTGCCAGCAGCATCCGAACTAGCGGGGGTGTTGGCGGTCGGCAGTACTTC.

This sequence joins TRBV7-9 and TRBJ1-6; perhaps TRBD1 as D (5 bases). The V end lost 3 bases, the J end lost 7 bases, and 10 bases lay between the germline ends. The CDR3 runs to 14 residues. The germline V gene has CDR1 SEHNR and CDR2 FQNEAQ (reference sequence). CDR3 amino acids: CASSLTRTNSPLHF. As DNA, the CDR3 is TGTGCCAGCAGCTTGACGAGGACAAATTCACCCCTCCACTTT.

Here the CDR3 reads CASSQVLNTEAFF. CDR3 in DNA: TGCGCCAGCAGCCAAGTCTTGAACACTGAAGCTTTCTTT. V and J are TRBV4-1 and TRBJ1-1; D is unresolved. This CDR3 is built from 13 residues. V was shortened by 1 base and J by 0 bases, with 3 bases between the two germline ends. Per germline, CDR1 MGHRA and CDR2 YSYEKL.

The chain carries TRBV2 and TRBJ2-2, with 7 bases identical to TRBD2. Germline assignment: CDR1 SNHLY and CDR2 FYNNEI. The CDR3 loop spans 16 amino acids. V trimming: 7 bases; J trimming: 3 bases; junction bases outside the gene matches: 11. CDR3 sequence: CASTLGGGLDTGELFF. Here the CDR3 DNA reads TGTGCCAGCACCCTGGGGGGAGGGCTGGACACCGGGGAGCTGTTTTTT.

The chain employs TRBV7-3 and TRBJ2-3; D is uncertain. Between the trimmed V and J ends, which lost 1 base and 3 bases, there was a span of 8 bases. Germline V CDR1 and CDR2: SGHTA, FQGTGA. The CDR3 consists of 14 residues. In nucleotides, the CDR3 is TGTGCCAGCAGCTTAAGTTTCGCGACAGATACGCAGTATTTT. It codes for CASSLSFATDTQYF. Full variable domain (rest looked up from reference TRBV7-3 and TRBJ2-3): GAGVSQTPSNKVTEKGKYVELRCDPISGHTALYWYRQSLGQGPEFLIYFQGTGAADDSGLPNDRFFAVRPEGSVSTLKIQRTERGDSAVYLCASSLSFATDTQYFGPGTRLTVL.

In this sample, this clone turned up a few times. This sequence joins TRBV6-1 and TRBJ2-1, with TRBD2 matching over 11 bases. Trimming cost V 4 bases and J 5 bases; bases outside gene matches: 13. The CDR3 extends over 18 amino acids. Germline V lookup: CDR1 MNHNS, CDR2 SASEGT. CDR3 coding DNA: TGTGCCAGCAGTGGCCTTAGCGGGAGGGCGTATAGCGACAATGAGCAGTTCTTC. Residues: CASSGLSGRAYSDNEQFF.

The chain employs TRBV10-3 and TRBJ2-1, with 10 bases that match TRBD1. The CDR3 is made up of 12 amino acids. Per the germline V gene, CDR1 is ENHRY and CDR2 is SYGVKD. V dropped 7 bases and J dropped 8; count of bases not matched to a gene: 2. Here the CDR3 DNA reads TGTGCCATCATGGGGACAGGGGATGAGCAGTTCTTC. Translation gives CAIMGTGDEQFF.

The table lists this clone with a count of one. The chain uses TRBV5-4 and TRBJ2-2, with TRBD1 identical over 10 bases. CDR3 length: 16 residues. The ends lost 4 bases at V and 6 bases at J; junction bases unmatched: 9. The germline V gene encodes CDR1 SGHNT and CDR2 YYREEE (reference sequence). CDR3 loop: CASSRGQGKGPGELFF. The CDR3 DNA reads TGTGCCAGCAGCCGGGGACAGGGGAAAGGTCCCGGGGAGCTGTTTTTT.

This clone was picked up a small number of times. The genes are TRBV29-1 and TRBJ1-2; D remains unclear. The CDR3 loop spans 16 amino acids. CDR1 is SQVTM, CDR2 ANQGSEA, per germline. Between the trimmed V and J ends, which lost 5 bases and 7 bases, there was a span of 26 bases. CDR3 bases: TGCAGCGTTAGGGCAGATGGAGGGCCGGGATTGTCTGGCTACACCTTC. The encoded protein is CSVRADGGPGLSGYTF.

The CDR3, as DNA: TGTGCCAGTAGTCCACGCCGAACTAGCGGGAGCAAAGATGAGCAGTTCTTC. Translating gives CASSPRRTSGSKDEQFF. The rearrangement links TRBV19 to TRBJ2-1; TRBD2 agrees at 11 bases. The germline gives CDR1 LNHDA, CDR2 SQIVND (reference sequence). The CDR3 runs 17 residues. V gave up 5 bases and J gave up 8 bases; unmatched junction bases: 14.